The clone carrying this T cell receptor (beta chain) has a count of ten or more. Its antigen is undetermined. The data belong to a study of early T cells in non-severe SARS-CoV-2 infection. Study summary: Chains stayed unpaired after sequencing of bulk RNA from unsorted whole blood. Findings of the study overall: Private and CD4 specificities were missed by VDJdb matching, skewed to anti-spike CD8.

Researchers attached unique molecular identifiers to individual cDNA molecules. Each CDR3 protein is one row after TCRdb ran MiXCR on the 5' RACE reads. The table lists about 83,000 distinct CDR3 sequences, approximately 15% of them singletons, with about 1.5% in the top ten. The CDR3 has 13 amino acids. The germline CDR1 and CDR2 sequences are SEHNR and FQNEAQ (reference sequence). V shed 1 base and J shed 4 bases, with 7 bases lying between them. The clonotype originates from an adult who was a healthcare worker with PCR-confirmed SARS-CoV-2 infection or an uninfected control (not recorded which). The sequenced sample consisted of whole blood. The J gene is TRBJ1-1, the V gene TRBV7-9; D might be TRBD1 (6 bases). For the CDR3, the DNA is TGTGCCAGCAGCTTAGGGGGGCCCACTGAAGCTTTCTTT. This sequence encodes CASSLGGPTEAFF. Based on the CDR3 plus reference TRBV7-9 and TRBJ1-1, the full variable domain is DTGVSQNPRHKITKRGQNVTFRCDPISEHNRLYWYRQTLGQGPEFLTYFQNEAQLEKSRLLSDRFSAERPKGSFSTLEIQRTEQGDSAMYLCASSLGGPTEAFFGQGTRLTVV.